This T cell receptor beta chain was recovered during a study of cytomegalovirus exposure and HLA in healthy donors. Researchers ran the PCR with 60 Vbeta and 13 Jbeta primers. The data were produced by immunoSEQ multiplex PCR, yet TCRdb's version contains in-frame clones alone and is incomplete. The sample has 150,000 to 200,000 clones; roughly three quarters are singletons. This CDR3 has 11 amino acids. V gave up 5 bases and J gave up 8 bases; unmatched junction bases: 4. Germline-derived CDR1 and CDR2 are DFQATT and SNEGSKA (reference sequence). The chain recombines TRBV20-1 with TRBJ2-3; 7 nucleotides agree with TRBD2. This clonotype originated in a woman between 45 and 60 years old in good health and CMV-seronegative. The sample was PBMCs. The CDR3, as DNA: TGCAGTGCTTGGGGGGGTGGTACGCAGTATTTT. It yields the protein CSAWGGGTQYF.